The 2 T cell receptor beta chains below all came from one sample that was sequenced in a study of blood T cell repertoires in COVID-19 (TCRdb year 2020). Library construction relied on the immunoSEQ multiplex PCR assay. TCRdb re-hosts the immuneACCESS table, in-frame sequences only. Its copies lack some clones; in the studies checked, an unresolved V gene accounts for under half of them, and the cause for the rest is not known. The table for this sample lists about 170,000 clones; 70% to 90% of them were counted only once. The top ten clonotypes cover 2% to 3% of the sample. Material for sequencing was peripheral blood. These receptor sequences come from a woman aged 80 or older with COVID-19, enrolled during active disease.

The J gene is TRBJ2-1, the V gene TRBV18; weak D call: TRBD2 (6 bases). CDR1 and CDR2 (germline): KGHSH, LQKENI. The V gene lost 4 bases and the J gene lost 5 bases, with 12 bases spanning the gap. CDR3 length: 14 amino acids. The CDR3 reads CASSLGGMNNEQFF. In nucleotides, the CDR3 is TGTGCCAGCTCACTAGGCGGGATGAACAATGAGCAGTTCTTC.

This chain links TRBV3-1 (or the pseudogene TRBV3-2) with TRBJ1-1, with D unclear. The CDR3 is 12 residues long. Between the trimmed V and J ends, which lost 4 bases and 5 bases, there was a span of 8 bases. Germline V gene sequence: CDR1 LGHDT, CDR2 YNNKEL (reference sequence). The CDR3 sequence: CASSLGSTEAFF. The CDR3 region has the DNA TGTGCCAGCAGCCTCGGGAGTACTGAAGCTTTCTTT.